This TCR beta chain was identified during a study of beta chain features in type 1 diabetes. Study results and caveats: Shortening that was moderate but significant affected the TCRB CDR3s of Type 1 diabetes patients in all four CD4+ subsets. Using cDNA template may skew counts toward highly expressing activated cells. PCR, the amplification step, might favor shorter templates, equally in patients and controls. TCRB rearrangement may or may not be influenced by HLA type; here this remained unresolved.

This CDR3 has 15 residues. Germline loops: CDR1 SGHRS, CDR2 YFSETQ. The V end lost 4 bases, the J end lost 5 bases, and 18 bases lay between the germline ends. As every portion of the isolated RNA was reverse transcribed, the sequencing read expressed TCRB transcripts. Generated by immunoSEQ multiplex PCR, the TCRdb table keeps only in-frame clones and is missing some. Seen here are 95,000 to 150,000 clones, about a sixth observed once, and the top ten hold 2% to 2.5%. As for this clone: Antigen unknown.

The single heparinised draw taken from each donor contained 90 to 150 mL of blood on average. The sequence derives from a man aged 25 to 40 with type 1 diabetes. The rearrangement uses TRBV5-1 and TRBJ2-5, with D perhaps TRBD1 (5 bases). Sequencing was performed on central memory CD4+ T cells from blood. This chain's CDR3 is CASSTAPGLRETQYF. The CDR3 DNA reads TGCGCCAGCAGCACCGCGCCAGGGCTAAGGGAGACCCAGTACTTC.